This passage covers 4 T cell receptor beta chains from one sample sequenced in a study of cytomegalovirus exposure and HLA in healthy donors. Some clones are missing from TCRdb's copy, which holds only in-frame ones; the method was immunoSEQ multiplex PCR. The sample lists about 150,000 clones, around 90% occurring once. The sample was PBMCs. The receptor source for this set is a woman aged 18-29 years in good health and CMV-seropositive.

This clone showed up just once. V gene TRBV15 combines with J gene TRBJ2-7, with D possibly TRBD1 on 6 matching bases. CDR3 size: 14 residues. Germline assignment: CDR1 LNHNV and CDR2 YYDKDF (reference sequence). Trimming cost V 1 base and J 2 bases, with 9 bases left between them. This chain's CDR3 is CATSRAGATYEQYF. The CDR3, as DNA: TGTGCCACCAGCAGAGCAGGGGCGACCTACGAGCAGTACTTC.

The J gene is TRBJ1-5, the V gene TRBV5-4; 8 positions agree with TRBD1. Trimming cost V 4 bases and J 5 bases; bases outside gene matches: 14. The CDR3 runs to 17 residues. CDR1 is SGHNT and CDR2 is YYREEE in the germline V gene (reference sequence). As DNA, the CDR3 is TGTGCCAGCAGCCTAAACGGACGGGCAGGGGGCGATCAGCCCCAGCATTTT. Protein sequence: CASSLNGRAGGDQPQHF.

The rearrangement joins TRBV5-1 to TRBJ2-5, with D possibly being TRBD2 (5 bases). The CDR3 contains 15 residues. The germline CDR1 and CDR2 sequences are SGHRS and YFSETQ. Trimming cost V 2 bases and J 2 bases, with 13 bases left between them. The CDR3 DNA reads TGCGCCAGCAGCTTACTGATGGGGAGTCAAGAGACCCAGTACTTC. Its protein is CASSLLMGSQETQYF.

V and J are TRBV27 and TRBJ2-2, with TRBD2 identical over 7 bases. V lost 6 bases and J lost 6; bases outside the gene matches: 16. Looked up from germline, CDR1 is MNHEY and CDR2 is SMNVEV (reference sequence). The CDR3 is 17 amino acids. CDR3 in amino acids: CASSLSVLAWTAGELFF. In DNA form, the CDR3 reads TGTGCCAGCAGCCTTTCCGTACTAGCGTGGACCGCCGGGGAGCTGTTTTTT.